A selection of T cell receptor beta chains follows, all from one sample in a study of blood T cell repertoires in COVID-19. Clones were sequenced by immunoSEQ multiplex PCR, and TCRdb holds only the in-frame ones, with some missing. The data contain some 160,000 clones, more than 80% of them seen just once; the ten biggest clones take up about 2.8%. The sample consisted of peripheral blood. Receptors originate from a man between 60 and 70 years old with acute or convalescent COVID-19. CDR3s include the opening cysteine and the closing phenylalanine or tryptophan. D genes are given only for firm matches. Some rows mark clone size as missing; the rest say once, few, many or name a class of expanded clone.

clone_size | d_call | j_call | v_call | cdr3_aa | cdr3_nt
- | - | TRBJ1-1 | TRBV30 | CAWSVLLNTEAFF | TGTGCCTGGAGTGTACTCTTGAACACTGAAGCTTTCTTT
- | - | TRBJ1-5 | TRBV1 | CTSSQEAVKGGGRNQPQHF | TGCACCAGCAGCCAAGAAGCAGTCAAAGGAGGGGGCCGAAATCAGCCCCAGCATTTT
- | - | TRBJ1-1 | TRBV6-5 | CASSTPGYAFF | TGTGCCAGCAGTACGCCAGGGTACGCTTTCTTT
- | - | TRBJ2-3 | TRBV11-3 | CASSRGRSEDTQYF | TGTGCCAGCAGCCGTGGCCGTTCCGAAGATACGCAGTATTTT
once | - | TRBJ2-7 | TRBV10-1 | CASSKRQGIYEQYF | TGCGCCAGCAGTAAACGTCAGGGAATTTACGAGCAGTACTTC
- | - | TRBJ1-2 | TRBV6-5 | CASVPAPGNYGYTF | TGTGCCAGCGTCCCGGCCCCAGGCAACTATGGCTACACCTTC
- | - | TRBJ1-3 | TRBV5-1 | CASSSDRSGNTIYF | TGCGCCAGCAGCTCCGACAGGTCAGGAAACACCATATATTTT
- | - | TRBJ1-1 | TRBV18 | CASLRGDGEAFF | TGTGCCAGCCTACGCGGGGACGGTGAAGCTTTCTTT
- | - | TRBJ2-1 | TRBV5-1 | CASSRSLAYNEQFF | TGCGCCAGCAGCCGGAGTCTGGCCTACAATGAGCAGTTCTTC
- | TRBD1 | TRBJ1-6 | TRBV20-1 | CSASGGQGASPLHF | TGCAGTGCTAGTGGGGGACAGGGAGCTTCACCCCTCCACTTT
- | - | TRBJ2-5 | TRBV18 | CASSPRELQETQYF | TGTGCCAGCTCACCACGTGAACTACAAGAGACCCAGTACTTC
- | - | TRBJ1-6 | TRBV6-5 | CAGSTVYNSPLHF | TGTGCCGGATCTACAGTCTATAATTCACCCCTCCACTTT
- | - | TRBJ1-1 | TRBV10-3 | CATKPLRDTEAFF | TGTGCCACCAAGCCCCTACGGGACACTGAAGCTTTCTTT
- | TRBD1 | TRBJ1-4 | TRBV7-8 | CASSLKRQGNNEKLFF | TGTGCCAGCAGCTTAAAAAGACAGGGGAATAATGAAAAACTGTTTTTT
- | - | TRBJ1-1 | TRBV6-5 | CATRRQLGTEAFF | TGTGCCACCCGGAGGCAGCTGGGCACTGAAGCTTTCTTT
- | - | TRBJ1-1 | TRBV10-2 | CASREYRELTEAFF | TGCGCCAGCAGGGAATACAGGGAATTGACTGAAGCTTTCTTT
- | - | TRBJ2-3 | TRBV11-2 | CASSSYFSTDTQYF | TGTGCCAGCAGCTCCTATTTCTCCACAGATACGCAGTATTTT
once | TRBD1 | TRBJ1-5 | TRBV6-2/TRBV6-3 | CASSTWTGARQPQHF | TGTGCCAGCAGTACGTGGACAGGAGCACGTCAGCCCCAGCATTTT
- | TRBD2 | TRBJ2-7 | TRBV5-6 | CASSPRGLATDYEQYF | TGTGCCAGCAGCCCGAGGGGACTAGCGACCGACTACGAGCAGTACTTC
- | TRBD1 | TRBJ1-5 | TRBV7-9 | CASSSNRQGIRSNQPQHF | TGTGCCAGCAGCTCCAACCGACAGGGGATAAGGAGCAATCAGCCCCAGCATTTT
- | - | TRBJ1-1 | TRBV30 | CAWSLGRGAFF | TGTGCCTGGAGCCTTGGGAGAGGAGCTTTCTTT
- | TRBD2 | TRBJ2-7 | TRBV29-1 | CSVEVCEVGGGAEVYEQYF | TGCAGCGTTGAAGTTTGTGAGGTGGGCGGGGGGGCCGAGGTCTACGAGCAGTACTTC
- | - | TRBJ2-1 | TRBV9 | CASSASGTYNEQFF | TGTGCCAGCAGCGCATCGGGGACCTACAATGAGCAGTTCTTC
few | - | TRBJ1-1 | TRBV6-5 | CASSYIGRGGNTEAFF | TGTGCCAGCAGTTACATAGGGAGGGGGGGAAACACTGAAGCTTTCTTT
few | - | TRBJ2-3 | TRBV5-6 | CASSLGGPSTDTQYF | TGTGCCAGCAGCTTGGGCGGTCCTAGCACAGATACGCAGTATTTT
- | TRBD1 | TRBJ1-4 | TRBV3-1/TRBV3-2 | CASSRSGTAEKLFF | TGTGCCAGCAGTCGATCCGGGACAGCTGAAAAACTGTTTTTT
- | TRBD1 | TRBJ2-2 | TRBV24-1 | CATSDPGTGVPGELFF | TGTGCCACCAGTGATCCCGGGACAGGGGTTCCGGGGGAGCTGTTTTTT
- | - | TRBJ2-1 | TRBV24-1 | CATSDFFGEQFF | TGTGCCACCAGTGATTTCTTCGGTGAGCAGTTCTTC
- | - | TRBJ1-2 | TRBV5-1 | CASSLRMEEGYTF | TGCGCCAGCAGCCTGCGGATGGAAGAGGGCTACACCTTC
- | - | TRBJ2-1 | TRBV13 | CASSLGQSSYNEQFF | TGTGCCAGCAGCTTAGGACAATCCTCCTACAATGAGCAGTTCTTC
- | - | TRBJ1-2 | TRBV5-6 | CASSFFQGTNYGYTF | TGTGCCAGCAGCTTTTTCCAGGGCACAAACTATGGCTACACCTTC
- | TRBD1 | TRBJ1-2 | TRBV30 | CAFYPGTGAYGYTF | TGTGCCTTCTATCCCGGGACAGGGGCCTATGGCTACACCTTC
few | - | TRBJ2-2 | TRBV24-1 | CATMKSGPGLTGELFF | TGTGCCACCATGAAGAGCGGGCCAGGCCTCACCGGGGAGCTGTTTTTT
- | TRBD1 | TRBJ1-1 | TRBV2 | CASSVETGTENTEAFF | TGTGCCAGCAGTGTTGAGACAGGGACGGAGAACACTGAAGCTTTCTTT
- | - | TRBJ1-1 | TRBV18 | CASSLGQNTEAFF | TGTGCCAGCTCACTGGGACAGAACACTGAAGCTTTCTTT
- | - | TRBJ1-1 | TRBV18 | CASSPPGTISWGTF | TGTGCCAGCTCACCACCCGGGACTATTTCGTGGGGTACCTTT
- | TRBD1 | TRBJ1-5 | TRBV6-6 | CASRPRQGSQPQHF | TGTGCCAGCAGACCTCGACAGGGGAGCCAGCCCCAGCATTTT
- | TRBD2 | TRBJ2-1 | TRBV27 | CASSLFGTSRDNEQFF | TGTGCCAGCAGTTTATTCGGGACTAGTCGAGACAATGAGCAGTTCTTC
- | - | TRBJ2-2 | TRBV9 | CASSVARAGNSGELFF | TGTGCCAGCAGCGTAGCCCGGGCAGGGAATAGCGGGGAGCTGTTTTTT
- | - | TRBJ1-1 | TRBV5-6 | CASSFPGTMNTEAFF | TGTGCCAGCAGCTTCCCAGGGACTATGAACACTGAAGCTTTCTTT
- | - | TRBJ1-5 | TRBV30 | CAWSARDQPQHF | TGTGCCTGGAGCGCCCGAGATCAGCCCCAGCATTTT
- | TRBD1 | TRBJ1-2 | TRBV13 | CASSIPQGVEGYTF | TGTGCCAGCAGTATCCCCCAGGGGGTGGAGGGCTACACCTTC
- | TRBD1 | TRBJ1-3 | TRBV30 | CAGGQGLNTIYF | TGTGCCGGGGGACAGGGTCTTAACACCATATATTTT
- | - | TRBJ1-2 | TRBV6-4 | CASSVARGSSGYTF | TGTGCCAGCAGTGTAGCCAGGGGTAGTAGTGGCTACACCTTC